This T cell receptor beta chain came from a study of T cell responses to AZD1222 COVID-19 vaccine. V shed 6 bases and J shed 2 bases, with 11 bases lying between them. Germline CDR1 reads SGHDT; CDR2 reads YYEEEE. The CDR3 covers 13 residues. Produced via immunoSEQ multiplex PCR; TCRdb's table is partial and in-frame only. The data contain 200,000 or so clones, more than 75% of them singletons. The clonotype originates from an adult in good health. Sequencing was performed on peripheral blood, taken on day 0 of MenACWY control vaccination. The gene calls are TRBV5-6 and TRBJ1-1; D gene ambiguous. CDR3: CASTTEVNTEAFF. CDR3 DNA: TGTGCCAGCACGACGGAGGTCAACACTGAAGCTTTCTTT.